This TCR beta chain was recorded in a study of blood T cell repertoires in COVID-19. The wider study: The analysed material was cDNA or gDNA that came from T cells, B-cell-depleted T cells, or PBMCs.

Assay used: immunoSEQ multiplex PCR; TCRdb lists only in-frame clones, some missing. This table has around 110,000 clones, about 80% appearing once. Looked up from germline, CDR1 is MDHEN and CDR2 is SYDVKM. This CDR3 contains 15 residues. Trimming removed 7 bases at V and 0 bases at J, with 15 bases between. The rearrangement links TRBV28 to TRBJ1-1; D gene unclear. The sample consisted of peripheral blood. The TCR sequence derives from a man aged 65-85 years with active or convalescent COVID-19. The CDR3 is CASTPWVGVNTEAFF. Here the CDR3 DNA reads TGTGCCAGCACCCCATGGGTCGGGGTGAACACTGAAGCTTTCTTT.